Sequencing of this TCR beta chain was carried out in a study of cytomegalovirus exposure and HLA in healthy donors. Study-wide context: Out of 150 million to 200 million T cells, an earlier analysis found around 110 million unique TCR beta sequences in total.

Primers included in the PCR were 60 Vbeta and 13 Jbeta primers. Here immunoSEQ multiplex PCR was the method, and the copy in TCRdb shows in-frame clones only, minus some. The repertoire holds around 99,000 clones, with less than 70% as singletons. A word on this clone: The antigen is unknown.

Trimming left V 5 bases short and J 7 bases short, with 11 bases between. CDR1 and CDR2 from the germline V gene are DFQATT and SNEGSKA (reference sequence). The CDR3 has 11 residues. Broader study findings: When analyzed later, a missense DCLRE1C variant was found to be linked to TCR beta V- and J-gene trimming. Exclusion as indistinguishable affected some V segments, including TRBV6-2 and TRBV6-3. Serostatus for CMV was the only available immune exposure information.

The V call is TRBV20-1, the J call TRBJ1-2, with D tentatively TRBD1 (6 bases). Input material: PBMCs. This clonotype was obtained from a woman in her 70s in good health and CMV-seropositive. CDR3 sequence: CSALDSLGYTF. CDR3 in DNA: TGCAGTGCTCTGGACAGTCTTGGCTACACCTTC.